A selection of T cell receptor beta chains follows, all from one sample in a study of Ad26.COV2.S vaccination and SARS-CoV-2 variants. Measured with immunoSEQ multiplex PCR; TCRdb has only the in-frame clones, and not every one. The sample has about 470,000 clones, 90% seen once; the top ten hold roughly 3.9%. The source material was peripheral blood, sampled in a trial of Ad26.COV2.S vaccine versus placebo. The source is a person between 18 and 59 years old who received the Ad26.COV2.S COVID-19 vaccine or a placebo. Both conserved end residues are part of each CDR3. A D gene is named only where the DNA matches it firmly. Clone size is not always given. Where it is, it says once, few, many or a class for expanded clones.

>TRBJ2-3|-|TRBV11-3|-
TGTGCCAGCAGCTTGGGTGCGGGACGGGGAGATACGCAGTATTTT
CASSLGAGRGDTQYF
>TRBJ1-6|-|TRBV27|-
TGTGCCAGCAGTTTTCGCCCGAAGTATCCCCTCCACTTT
CASSFRPKYPLHF
>TRBJ2-5|-|TRBV6-2/TRBV6-3|TRBD2
TGTGCCAGCAGTTACGTCCACTGGGAGGGAAGGGAGACCCAGTACTTC
CASSYVHWEGRETQYF
>TRBJ2-3|-|TRBV19|TRBD2
TGTGCCAGTAGTATAAGGTTCCGGGCTAGCGGGTTCTCAGATACGCAGTATTTT
CASSIRFRASGFSDTQYF
>TRBJ2-7|-|TRBV6-5|-
TGTGCCAGCAGTTACAGGGAGACCTACGAGCAGTACTTC
CASSYRETYEQYF
>TRBJ2-7|-|TRBV28|-
TGTGCCAGCACCCTGACGGGGACCTACGAGCAGTACTTC
CASTLTGTYEQYF
>TRBJ2-7|-|TRBV28|TRBD2
TGTGCCAGCAGTTTCGGCCTAGCGGGAGGGCACTACGAGCAGTACTTC
CASSFGLAGGHYEQYF
>TRBJ2-7|-|TRBV4-1|TRBD2
TGCGCCAGCAGCCAACTAGCGGGAGGTCGCTACGAGCAGTACTTC
CASSQLAGGRYEQYF
>TRBJ2-2|-|TRBV6-2/TRBV6-3|-
TGTGCCAGCAGCATTGGGGTCGGGTCCACCGGGGAGCTGTTTTTT
CASSIGVGSTGELFF
>TRBJ2-7|-|TRBV25-1|-
TGTGCCAGCAGCGTGGCGCCGGGCTCCTACGAGCAGTACTTC
CASSVAPGSYEQYF
>TRBJ2-7|-|TRBV28|TRBD2
TGTGCCAGCAGTTTATCCGGGGGGATTAACGAGCAGTACTTC
CASSLSGGINEQYF
>TRBJ2-7|-|TRBV28|TRBD2
TGTGCCAGCACGGCGGGAGGGCCCCGACAGTACTTC
CASTAGGPRQYF
>TRBJ2-2|-|TRBV5-1|TRBD2
TGCGCCAGCAGCTTGGAGTTTCGCCGAGCTCTAGCGGCGAACACCGGGGAGCTGTTTTTT
CASSLEFRRALAANTGELFF
>TRBJ1-5|-|TRBV19|-
TGTGCCAGTAGTATAGGGCCGAAGAATCAGCCCCAGCATTTT
CASSIGPKNQPQHF
>TRBJ2-1|-|TRBV7-2|TRBD2
TGTGCCAGCACCCCGGGACTAGTAGTTTTTGAGCAGTTCTTC
CASTPGLVVFEQFF
>TRBJ1-6|-|TRBV28|TRBD1
TGTGCCAGCAGCCCCACAGGGGTTAATTCACCCCTCCACTTT
CASSPTGVNSPLHF
>TRBJ2-7|-|TRBV4-1|TRBD2
TGCGCCAGCAGCCAAAACCAGCGGGAGTACTCCTACGAGCAGTACTTC
CASSQNQREYSYEQYF
>TRBJ1-1|-|TRBV6-5|-
TGTGCCAGCAGTTTCTGGGGGGAGGGTGTGAACACTGAAGCTTTCTTT
CASSFWGEGVNTEAFF
>TRBJ1-1|-|TRBV19|-
TGTGCCAGTAGTGTGACCATGAACACTGAAGCTTTCTTT
CASSVTMNTEAFF
>TRBJ2-5|-|TRBV11-3|-
TGTGCCAGCAGCTGGGGCCAGGGAGAGCAAGAGACCCAGTACTTC
CASSWGQGEQETQYF
>TRBJ2-1|-|TRBV5-4|TRBD1
TGTGCCAGCAGCTTAGTGGGACAGGGGCCCTACAATGAGCAGTTCTTC
CASSLVGQGPYNEQFF
>TRBJ2-7|-|TRBV30|-
TGTGCCTGGAGTGTAAACAGGGGGGGTTTTTTCGAGCAGTACTTC
CAWSVNRGGFFEQYF
>TRBJ1-2|-|TRBV7-2|TRBD1
TGTGCCAGCAGCCCCGACAGGGTTGGGCATGGCTACACCTTC
CASSPDRVGHGYTF
>TRBJ2-2|-|TRBV28|-
TGTGCCAGCAGTTTTTCAGGCACCGGGGAGCTGTTTTTT
CASSFSGTGELFF
>TRBJ2-3|-|TRBV25-1|-
TGTGCCAGCGGGGGGGACAGACCTACAGATACGCAGTATTTT
CASGGDRPTDTQYF
>TRBJ1-1|-|TRBV19|-
TGTGCCAGTAGTATCTGGACAGTTAAACGGGAAGCTTTCTTT
CASSIWTVKREAFF
>TRBJ2-3|-|TRBV6-1|-
TGTGCCAGCACTACTCGGGAGTCCGCAGATACGCAGTATTTT
CASTTRESADTQYF
>TRBJ2-1|-|TRBV29-1|-
TGCAGCGTTGACGGGATTTCTCGGGATGAGCAGTTCTTC
CSVDGISRDEQFF
>TRBJ2-7|-|TRBV28|-
TGTGCCAGCAGTTTTGGGAGCGTGAGCGAGCAGTACTTC
CASSFGSVSEQYF
>TRBJ2-7|-|TRBV4-1|TRBD2
TGCGCCAGCAGCCAATACGGACTAGACTACGAGCAGTACTTC
CASSQYGLDYEQYF
>TRBJ2-5|-|TRBV27|-
TGTGCCAGCAGTTTTCGGAAGGGGCTAGAGACCCAGTACTTC
CASSFRKGLETQYF
>TRBJ2-3|-|TRBV28|TRBD1
TGTGCCAGCAGTCTCTGGACAGGGAAGGGGATGGATCCCTTGGCCACAGATACGCAGTATTTT
CASSLWTGKGMDPLATDTQYF
>TRBJ1-1|-|TRBV19|TRBD1
TGTGCCAGTACCAAATGGACAGGGGGGGACACTGAAGCTTTCTTT
CASTKWTGGDTEAFF
>TRBJ2-7|-|TRBV7-8|-
TGTGCCAGCAGCAGAGGATCCCACGAGCAGTACTTC
CASSRGSHEQYF
>TRBJ1-1|once|TRBV11-2|-
TGTGCCAGCAGCTACGGACAACGGAACACTGAAGCTTTCTTT
CASSYGQRNTEAFF
>TRBJ2-7|-|TRBV4-1|-
TGCGCCAGCAGCCAAGTTTACAGCTCCTACGAGCAGTACTTC
CASSQVYSSYEQYF
>TRBJ2-3|-|TRBV19|-
TGTGCCAGTAGTATAATCTCAGATACGCAGTATTTT
CASSIISDTQYF
>TRBJ1-1|-|TRBV11-2|-
TGTGCCAGCAGCCCTTATAGGACTGAAGCTTTCTTT
CASSPYRTEAFF
>TRBJ2-7|-|TRBV24-1|-
TGTGCCACCAGTGATTCGACTCGCGAGCAGTACTTC
CATSDSTREQYF
>TRBJ2-1|-|TRBV24-1|TRBD1
TGTGCCACCAGTGCATGGGACAGGCCAGACCAGTTCTTC
CATSAWDRPDQFF
>TRBJ2-1|-|TRBV5-6|-
TGTGCCAGCAGCGGTTCTAGCTCATCCTACAATGAGCAGTTCTTC
CASSGSSSSYNEQFF
>TRBJ2-5|-|TRBV27|-
TGTGCCAGCAGTTCCGAAGAGACCCAGTACTTC
CASSSEETQYF